The 23 T cell receptor beta chains listed next were all sequenced from one sample in a study of blood T cell repertoires in COVID-19. Only in-frame clones appear in the TCRdb table, and some are missing; sequencing was by immunoSEQ multiplex PCR. This table holds 100,000 to 150,000 clones, approximately 74% found once. The specimen was peripheral blood. The source of these receptors is a man aged 55 to 69 with acute or convalescent COVID-19.

The V gene is TRBV30, the J gene TRBJ1-2, with 9 bases fitting TRBD1. The CDR3 totals 14 residues. V was pared by 1 base and J by 4 bases, with 4 bases of the junction left unmatched. Germline assignment: CDR1 GTSNPN and CDR2 SVGIG (reference sequence). CDR3 protein: CAWSEQQGAYGYTF. In nucleotides, the CDR3 is TGTGCCTGGAGTGAACAACAGGGGGCCTATGGCTACACCTTC.

The chain uses TRBV7-9 and TRBJ1-2; D is perhaps TRBD1 (5 bases). The CDR3 length is 16 residues. The V end was cut by 0 bases, the J end by 1 base, with 12 bases between. Per germline, CDR1 SEHNR and CDR2 FQNEAQ (reference sequence). CDR3 residues: CASSLATDTVNYGYTF. The CDR3 nucleotides read TGTGCCAGCAGCTTAGCCACGGACACAGTTAACTATGGCTACACCTTC.

The chain couples TRBV12-5 to TRBJ2-3; possible D gene TRBD2, 6 bases. V was cut by 4 bases and J by 2 bases, with 16 bases left in between. The length of the CDR3 is 16 residues. Germline V gives CDR1 LGHNT, CDR2 FRNRAP. The CDR3 sequence is CASGSPKGGSTDTQYF. The DNA for the CDR3 is TGTGCTAGTGGTTCCCCAAAGGGAGGCTCCACAGATACGCAGTATTTT.

This CDR3 reads CASRRDSVDGYTF. Here the CDR3 DNA reads TGTGCCAGCAGGCGGGACAGTGTCGACGGCTACACCTTC. The V and J genes are TRBV6-5 and TRBJ1-2; 7 bases fit TRBD1. CDR3 length: 13 residues. CDR1 and CDR2 (germline): MNHEY, SVGAGI. The V segment lost 6 bases and the J segment 8 bases; nucleotides outside the gene matches: 9.

V usage is TRBV11-3 and J usage is TRBJ1-2, with 11 bases fitting TRBD1. Trimming cost V 3 bases and J 4 bases; bases outside gene matches: 10. The CDR3 is 17 residues long. CDR1 is SGHNT and CDR2 is YENEEA in the germline V gene. CDR3 in DNA: TGTGCCAGCAGCTTGTTCCCCGGGACAGGGGGTCCCTATGGCTACACCTTC. Amino acid sequence: CASSLFPGTGGPYGYTF.

J is TRBJ2-4 and V is TRBV5-6, with a tentative D call TRBD1 (5 bases). Germline V gene sequence: CDR1 SGHDT, CDR2 YYEEEE. There are 17 residues in the CDR3. The ends were cut back, 1 base at V and 0 bases at J, with 14 bases in the middle. The CDR3 sequence: CASSLQGGNLAKNIQYF. The CDR3 DNA follows: TGTGCCAGCAGCTTGCAGGGCGGAAATCTAGCCAAAAACATTCAGTACTTC. Using reference TRBV5-6 and TRBJ2-4 for the parts outside the CDR3, the full variable domain is DAGVTQSPTHLIKTRGQQVTLRCSPKSGHDTVSWYQQALGQGPQFIFQYYEEEERQRGNFPDRFSGHQFPNYSSELNVNALLLGDSALYLCASSLQGGNLAKNIQYFGAGTRLSVL.

This sequence joins TRBV11-2 and TRBJ1-4; 9 bases fit TRBD1. V lost 3 bases, J lost 7 bases, and 9 bases stayed unmatched. The CDR3 extends over 16 amino acids. Germline V gene data show CDR1 as SGHAT and CDR2 as FQNNGV. In DNA, the CDR3 is TGTGCCAGCAGCTTGTCGATGGGACAGGGTTTTGAAAAACTGTTTTTT. This codes for CASSLSMGQGFEKLFF. The whole variable domain, filled in from reference TRBV11-2 and TRBJ1-4, reads EAGVAQSPRYKIIEKRQSVAFWCNPISGHATLYWYQQILGQGPKLLIQFQNNGVVDDSQLPKDRFSAERLKGVDSTLKIQPAKLEDSAVYLCASSLSMGQGFEKLFFGSGTQLSVL.

The chain carries TRBV15 and TRBJ1-2, with TRBD1 matching over 12 bases. V was clipped by 5 bases and J by 8 bases; unmatched bases: 9. Germline CDR1 LNHNV, CDR2 YYDKDF (reference sequence). The length of the CDR3 is 15 residues. The CDR3 is CATSRRDRGLGGYTF. In nucleotides, the CDR3 is TGTGCCACCAGCCGAAGGGACAGGGGGCTAGGAGGCTACACCTTC.

The gene calls are TRBV10-1 and TRBJ1-1, with 7 bases that match TRBD1. V trimming: 10 bases; J trimming: 5 bases; junction bases outside the gene matches: 4. In germline, CDR1 is WNHNN, CDR2 SYGVQD (reference sequence). The CDR3 is made up of 11 amino acids. The CDR3 bases are TGCGCCACCCGACAGGGAACTGAAGCTTTCTTT. Translated: CATRQGTEAFF.

V and J are TRBV5-1 and TRBJ2-5; 10 nucleotides agree with TRBD1. The CDR3 extends over 16 amino acids. Trimming removed 4 bases from V and 4 bases from J; junction bases left unmatched: 10. Per germline, CDR1 SGHRS and CDR2 YFSETQ. CDR3 bases: TGCGCCAGCAGCCCCGCGACAGGGGGCGCGGGAGAGACCCAGTACTTC. Its protein product is CASSPATGGAGETQYF.

V usage is TRBV2 and J usage is TRBJ1-1, with 8 bases that match TRBD1. CDR1 and CDR2 (germline): SNHLY, FYNNEI. J gave up 5 bases and V 3 bases, and 5 bases lay outside the gene matches. The length of the CDR3 is 14 residues. This CDR3 is CASSDRTGRTEAFF. For the CDR3, the DNA is TGTGCCAGCAGTGACAGGACAGGGCGAACTGAAGCTTTCTTT. Complete variable domain (other parts from reference TRBV2 and TRBJ1-1): EPEVTQTPSHQVTQMGQEVILRCVPISNHLYFYWYRQILGQKVEFLVSFYNNEISEKSEIFDDQFSVERPDGSNFTLKIRSTKLEDSAMYFCASSDRTGRTEAFFGQGTRLTVV.

The J gene is TRBJ2-3, the V gene TRBV5-1, with TRBD2 identical over 13 bases. The CDR3 is 16 amino acids. J lost 2 bases, V lost 4 bases, and 4 bases had no gene match. Germline CDR1 SGHRS, CDR2 YFSETQ. CDR3 loop: CASSLLAGGPTDTQYF. For the CDR3, the DNA is TGCGCCAGCAGCCTACTAGCGGGGGGGCCCACAGATACGCAGTATTTT.

This chain connects TRBV5-1 to TRBJ2-7; 9 bases match TRBD1. CDR1 is SGHRS and CDR2 is YFSETQ in the germline V gene. The V gene end was trimmed by 2 bases and the J gene end by 6 bases; junction bases not matched to a gene: 9. This CDR3 has 15 amino acids. DNA of the CDR3: TGCGCCAGCAGCTTCGGAACAGGGGGCTCCCTCGAGCAGTACTTC. Its translation: CASSFGTGGSLEQYF.

The CDR3 DNA follows: TGTGCCAGCAGCCTCCAAGTGGGAGGGAACTATGGCTACACCTTC. Its translation is CASSLQVGGNYGYTF. The rearrangement links TRBV7-2 to TRBJ1-2; D is ambiguous. The CDR3 runs 15 residues. V was cut by 5 bases and J by 2 bases, with 15 bases left in between. Per the germline V gene, CDR1 is SGHTA and CDR2 is FQGNSA.

CDR3 DNA sequence: TGTGCCAGCAGCCCGACAGCGGGTGAAGCTTTCTTT. It specifies CASSPTAGEAFF. V usage is TRBV6-6 and J usage is TRBJ1-1, with TRBD1 as a possible D gene (5 bases). This CDR3 is 12 amino acids long. Trimming took 6 bases from V and 7 from J, leaving 12 bases between them. Germline CDR1 and CDR2: MNHNY and SVGAGI (reference sequence).

The chain couples TRBV18 to TRBJ2-5; 12 nucleotides match TRBD2. The CDR3 runs 16 residues. V lost 6 bases, J lost 0 bases, and 5 bases stayed unmatched. CDR1 KGHSH and CDR2 LQKENI come from the germline V gene. The CDR3 protein is CASSQRLAGDQETQYF. The CDR3 region has the DNA TGTGCCAGCTCGCAAAGACTAGCGGGGGACCAAGAGACCCAGTACTTC.

This sequence joins TRBV5-4 and TRBJ2-3, with TRBD2 matching over 11 bases. Germline CDR1 and CDR2: SGHNT and YYREEE (reference sequence). The CDR3 has 14 residues. Germline trimming cut 4 bases from V and 6 bases from J; bases unmatched to any gene: 4. This CDR3 is CASSPASGGDTQYF. The CDR3 DNA follows: TGTGCCAGCAGCCCAGCTAGCGGGGGGGATACGCAGTATTTT.

The gene calls are TRBV11-2 and TRBJ2-1; D is possibly TRBD1 (5 bases). CDR1 is SGHAT and CDR2 is FQNNGV in the germline V gene. Trimming removed 4 bases from V and 0 bases from J, with 10 bases in between. The CDR3 totals 15 residues. Written as DNA, the CDR3 is TGTGCCAGCAGCTCAGGGTGGGGCTCCTACAATGAGCAGTTCTTC. This codes for CASSSGWGSYNEQFF.

This chain links TRBV5-1 with TRBJ2-1; 7 bases are a match to TRBD1. This CDR3 spans 17 amino acids. The germline gives CDR1 SGHRS, CDR2 YFSETQ. V trimming: 0 bases; J trimming: 4 bases; junction bases outside the gene matches: 10. CDR3 DNA sequence: TGCGCCAGCAGCTTGGAGGGGGCTCCCCGGAGATACAATGAGCAGTTCTTC. Translated: CASSLEGAPRRYNEQFF. The variable domain in full, completed from reference TRBV5-1 and TRBJ2-1, reads KAGVTQTPRYLIKTRGQQVTLSCSPISGHRSVSWYQQTPGQGLQFLFEYFSETQRNKGNFPGRFSGRQFSNSRSEMNVSTLELGDSALYLCASSLEGAPRRYNEQFFGPGTRLTVL.

There are many counts of this clone. This sequence joins TRBV2 and TRBJ1-5, with 7 bases matching TRBD1. The CDR3 runs 13 residues. Germline-derived CDR1 and CDR2 are SNHLY and FYNNEI. The V gene end was trimmed by 7 bases and the J gene end by 7 bases; junction bases not matched to a gene: 7. As DNA, the CDR3 is TGTGCCAGCAAAGGACAGGTAAACCAGCCCCAGCATTTT. The encoded protein is CASKGQVNQPQHF.

The rearrangement links TRBV6-6 to TRBJ1-5; D unresolved. In germline, CDR1 is MNHNY, CDR2 SVGAGI (reference sequence). The germline V and J ends were trimmed by 3 bases and 9 bases, with 9 bases remaining between them. The CDR3 spans 12 residues. CDR3 DNA sequence: TGTGCCAGCAGTTATGGAAGCGGGCCCCAGCATTTT. It specifies CASSYGSGPQHF.

This sequence joins TRBV15 and TRBJ1-2, with 10 bases identical to TRBD1. The germline gives CDR1 LNHNV, CDR2 YYDKDF (reference sequence). The length of the CDR3 is 15 residues. V shed 6 bases and J 2 bases; nucleotides not matched to a gene: 6. The CDR3 DNA reads TGTGCCACCAGTATACCGGGACAGGGGAACTATGGCTACACCTTC. It codes for CATSIPGQGNYGYTF.

CDR3 region: CASTSHGANVLTF. The CDR3 bases are TGTGCCAGCACCTCACACGGGGCCAACGTCCTGACTTTC. The chain is built from TRBV5-5 and TRBJ2-6, with no clear D. Looked up from germline, CDR1 is SGHKS and CDR2 is YYEKEE (reference sequence). The ends were cut back, 6 bases at V and 4 bases at J, with 8 bases in the middle. The CDR3 has 13 amino acids.